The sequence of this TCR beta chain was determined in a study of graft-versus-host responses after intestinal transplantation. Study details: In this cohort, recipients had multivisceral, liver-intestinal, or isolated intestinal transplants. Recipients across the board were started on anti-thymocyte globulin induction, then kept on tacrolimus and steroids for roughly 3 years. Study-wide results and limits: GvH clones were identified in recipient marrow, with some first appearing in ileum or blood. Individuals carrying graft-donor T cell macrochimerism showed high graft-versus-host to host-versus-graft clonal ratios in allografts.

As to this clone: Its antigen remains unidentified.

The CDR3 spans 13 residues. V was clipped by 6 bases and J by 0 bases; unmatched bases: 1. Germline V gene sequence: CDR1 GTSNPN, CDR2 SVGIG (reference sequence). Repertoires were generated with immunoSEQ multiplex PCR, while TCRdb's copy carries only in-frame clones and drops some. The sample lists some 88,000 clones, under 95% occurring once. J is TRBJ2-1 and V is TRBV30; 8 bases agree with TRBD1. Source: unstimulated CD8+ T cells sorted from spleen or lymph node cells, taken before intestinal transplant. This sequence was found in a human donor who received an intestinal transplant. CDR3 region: CACTGGSYNEQFF. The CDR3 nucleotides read TGTGCCTGTACAGGGGGCTCCTACAATGAGCAGTTCTTC. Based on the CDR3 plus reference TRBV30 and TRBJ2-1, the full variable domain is SQTIHQWPATLVQPVGSPLSLECTVEGTSNPNLYWYRQAAGRGLQLLFYSVGIGQISSEVPQNLSASRPQDRQFILSSKKLLLSDSGFYLCACTGGSYNEQFFGPGTRLTVL.